Sequencing of this T cell receptor beta chain was carried out in a study of T-cell reconstitution after alpha-beta-depleted transplantation in children. Preparation of the TCRbeta library was carried out with unique molecular identifiers. TCRdb analysed the PCR reads with MiXCR anew, one entry per CDR3 protein. The sample has roughly 200,000 distinct CDR3 sequences; about 6.4% are singletons. After removal of 2 bases from V and 1 base from J, the junction contained 5 bases not matched to a gene. The CDR3 runs 15 residues. CDR1 is SGHRS, CDR2 YFSETQ, per germline. At least ten counts were recorded for this clonotype.

Sequenced here: PBMCs from the stem cell graft donor, sampled from the stem cell graft. The TCR was taken from a human donor who donated a stem cell graft to a child with Wiskott-Aldrich syndrome. The V call is TRBV5-1, the J call TRBJ1-1; 7 bases map to TRBD1. This CDR3 reads CASSFRQGPNTEAFF. In DNA, the CDR3 is TGCGCCAGCAGCTTCCGACAGGGACCGAACACTGAAGCTTTCTTT.